Given below is one T cell receptor (beta chain) in context. The antigen is not known. The final CDR3 position lacks the conserved phenylalanine or tryptophan, pointing to a likely read error. The DNA is omitted, as the CDR3 cannot be located on it reliably, and the CDR3 follows TCRdb's listing. This record comes from a study of tumor and adjacent non-tumor tissue in lung cancer. The overall study: Histology: 12 adenocarcinoma, 2 squamous cell carcinoma, 1 small cell lung cancer. Whole-study results and caveats: In normal lung, the top 100 clones were significantly more dominant than in tumor.

RNA was extracted from bulk tissue without any cell sorting. The normal lung tissue was taken more than 3 cm from the tumor edge. The CDR3 has 14 amino acids, counting both end residues. From germline, CDR1 is SGHNT and CDR2 YENEEA. A modified ARM-PCR protocol with three rounds of nested PCR amplified TCRbeta. TCRdb ran MiXCR on the multiplex PCR reads and lists one entry per CDR3 protein. The data hold approximately 53,000 distinct CDR3 sequences, with about 80% observed a single time. Sequencing was carried out using distant non-tumor lung tissue. The source of this sequence is a woman aged 55-69 years with non-small cell lung cancer. The rearrangement links TRBV11-3 to TRBJ2-7; the table's D call of TRBD1 was not tested on the DNA. Here the CDR3 reads CPNSLDTGTYEQYL.